One and the same sample provided the 25 T cell receptor beta chains below, sequenced in a study of identical twins. MiXCR, run by TCRdb on the 5' RACE reads, gives a single entry per CDR3 protein. Among about 480,000 distinct CDR3 sequences listed, 14% were seen once. These records were also assigned to another study, of yellow fever vaccine responses in identical twins.

Sequenced input: CD4+ T cells sorted from blood. Every receptor here comes from a woman under 30 in good health.

This clonotype occurred a few times. The V gene is TRBV11-1, the J gene TRBJ2-6; no clear D. The V gene lost 1 base and the J gene lost 1 base, with 14 bases spanning the gap. The CDR3 runs to 18 residues. Germline V lookup: CDR1 SGHAT, CDR2 FQDESV (reference sequence). CDR3 loop: CASSLDVLPWSGANVLTF. CDR3 DNA sequence: TGTGCCAGCAGCTTAGATGTCCTTCCCTGGTCTGGGGCCAACGTCCTGACTTTC.

This chain connects TRBV20-1 to TRBJ2-7; 9 bases map to TRBD1. Looked up from germline, CDR1 is DFQATT and CDR2 is SNEGSKA (reference sequence). The CDR3 is made up of 14 amino acids. The ends lost 6 bases at V and 4 bases at J; junction bases unmatched: 10. The CDR3 nucleotides read TGCAGTGCGCCGGGACAGGGTGACGGGTACGAGCAGTACTTC. Its translation: CSAPGQGDGYEQYF.

This clonotype was counted ten times or more. The chain joins TRBV5-1 to TRBJ2-1; TRBD1 is a possible D gene (6 bases). The CDR3 covers 15 residues. Trimming took 3 bases from V and 0 from J, leaving 10 bases between them. The V gene's germline CDR1 is SGHRS and CDR2 YFSETQ. CDR3 in DNA: TGCGCCAGCAGCTGGACAGATAGCTCCTACAATGAGCAGTTCTTC. Amino acids: CASSWTDSSYNEQFF.

The chain combines TRBV11-2 with TRBJ2-7, with a tentative D call TRBD1 (5 bases). The V gene's germline CDR1 is SGHAT and CDR2 FQNNGV. V lost 5 bases to trimming and J lost 0 bases, with 11 bases between them. The CDR3 loop spans 14 amino acids. The CDR3 DNA reads as TGTGCCAGCAGCCGACTTCAGGGCTCCTACGAGCAGTACTTC. Its protein product is CASSRLQGSYEQYF.

V and J are TRBV7-6 and TRBJ2-3; TRBD2 aligns across 9 bases. Trimming cost V 6 bases and J 0 bases; bases outside gene matches: 13. This CDR3 is built from 18 residues. From germline, CDR1 is SGHVS and CDR2 FNYEAQ. CDR3 sequence (DNA): TGTGCCAGCAGACGCGGGACTAGCTCTGATTCTAGCACAGATACGCAGTATTTT. This encodes CASRRGTSSDSSTDTQYF. The full variable domain, with the rest looked up from reference TRBV7-6 and TRBJ2-3, is GAGVSQSPRYKVTKRGQDVALRCDPISGHVSLYWYRQALGQGPEFLTYFNYEAQQDKSGLPNDRFSAERPEGSISTLTIQRTEQRDSAMYRCASRRGTSSDSSTDTQYFGPGTRLTVL.

Only a few counts were recorded for this clonotype. The rearrangement joins TRBV7-8 to TRBJ2-1, with TRBD2 matching over 12 bases. CDR3 length equals 15 residues. After removal of 2 bases from V and 15 bases from J, the junction contained 11 bases not matched to a gene. The V gene's germline CDR1 is SGHVS and CDR2 FQNEAQ. For the CDR3, the DNA is TGTGCCAGCAGCTTATCCGGGACTAGCGGGCAAGGAGGGTTCTTC. Protein sequence: CASSLSGTSGQGGFF.

At least ten counts were recorded for this clonotype. V is TRBV12-3 or TRBV12-4 and J is TRBJ1-2; 7 nucleotides line up with TRBD1. J lost 8 bases, V lost 0 bases, and 9 bases had no gene match. This CDR3 region has 15 residues. The CDR3 loop reads CASSLAGTAGLGYTF. CDR3 sequence (DNA): TGTGCCAGCAGTTTAGCGGGGACAGCCGGTCTAGGCTACACCTTC.

This clonotype was counted a few times. V and J are TRBV7-2 and TRBJ2-4; D perhaps matches TRBD1 (6 bases). CDR1 and CDR2 from the germline V gene are SGHTA and FQGNSA. The CDR3 loop spans 15 amino acids. The V gene lost 5 bases and the J gene lost 8 bases, with 19 bases spanning the gap. CDR3 loop: CASSGDGQRYDIQYF. The DNA for the CDR3 is TGTGCCAGCAGCGGCGATGGACAGCGTTACGACATTCAGTACTTC.

This clonotype turned up a few times. V usage is TRBV7-2 and J usage is TRBJ2-1; a possible D gene is TRBD1 (6 bases). CDR1 SGHTA and CDR2 FQGNSA come from the germline V gene. V was cut by 5 bases and J by 5 bases, with 16 bases left in between. CDR3 length: 15 amino acids. The CDR3 DNA sequence: TGTGCCAGCAGCCCGGCCGGGACACCCAACAATGAGCAGTTCTTC. This gives the protein CASSPAGTPNNEQFF.

The table lists this clonotype with a count of one. The V call is TRBV7-8, the J call TRBJ2-7, with TRBD1 as a possible D gene (5 bases). Germline V gene lookup returns CDR1 SGHVS and CDR2 FQNEAQ. V shed 1 base and J shed 5 bases, with 12 bases lying between them. The CDR3 is 14 amino acids. CDR3 region: CASSLDQGSHEQYF. The DNA of the CDR3 is TGTGCCAGCAGCTTAGATCAGGGTTCTCACGAGCAGTACTTC.

Notes on this clonotype: Germline and junction disagree at one end, which may indicate a read error. The V call is TRBV5-5, the J call TRBJ2-5; D may match TRBD1 or TRBD2 (5 bases each). The V gene's germline CDR1 is SGHKS and CDR2 YYEKEE (reference sequence). The CDR3 length is 17 residues. This chain's CDR3 is CASSLLEGRADQETQNF. The CDR3 DNA reads as TGTGCCAGCAGCCTTCTTGAGGGCAGGGCCGACCAAGAGACCCAGAACTTC.

This clonotype occurred many times. The V call is TRBV7-2, the J call TRBJ2-3; 7 bases map to TRBD2. CDR1 is SGHTA, CDR2 FQGNSA, per germline. The CDR3 extends over 13 amino acids. The V segment lost 6 bases and the J segment 4 bases; nucleotides outside the gene matches: 4. The CDR3 DNA follows: TGTGCCAGCAGAAGCCGGGGGGCAGATACGCAGTATTTT. The encoded protein is CASRSRGADTQYF. The full variable domain, its missing parts supplied by reference TRBV7-2 and TRBJ2-3, is GAGVSQSPSNKVTEKGKDVELRCDPISGHTALYWYRQSLGQGLEFLIYFQGNSAPDKSGLPSDRFSAERTGGSVSTLTIQRTQQEDSAVYLCASRSRGADTQYFGPGTRLTVL.

The chain couples TRBV20-1 to TRBJ2-7; 10 bases match TRBD1. There are 14 residues in the CDR3. V was pared by 2 bases and J by 5 bases, with 6 bases of the junction left unmatched. CDR1 DFQATT and CDR2 SNEGSKA come from the germline V gene (reference sequence). The CDR3 loop is CSARPGQGTHEQYF. In DNA form, the CDR3 reads TGCAGTGCTAGACCGGGACAGGGGACCCACGAGCAGTACTTC.

V usage is TRBV3-1 and J usage is TRBJ2-4; no definite D call. V gave up 4 bases and J gave up 0 bases, with 4 bases separating them. The V gene's germline CDR1 is LGHDT and CDR2 YNNKEL (reference sequence). The CDR3 is 13 residues long. The CDR3 sequence: CASSRLAKNIQYF. The CDR3 DNA is TGTGCCAGCAGCCGACTAGCCAAAAACATTCAGTACTTC.

This chain uses TRBV5-1 with TRBJ2-3; D might be TRBD2 (7 bases). Trimming removed 4 bases at V and 0 bases at J, with 18 bases between. This CDR3 comprises 17 residues. Germline V lookup: CDR1 SGHRS, CDR2 YFSETQ. The DNA for the CDR3 is TGCGCCAGCAGCCCCTGGGGTGCGGGGGCTAGCACAGATACGCAGTATTTT. Translation gives CASSPWGAGASTDTQYF.

This clonotype has a count of ten or more. This rearrangement joins TRBV12-3 or TRBV12-4 to TRBJ1-5, with a tentative D call TRBD1 (5 bases). CDR3 length equals 13 residues. The V and J ends lost 5 bases and 4 bases respectively, with 9 bases between them. The CDR3 DNA is TGTGCCAGCAGTGGGACCCTAAATCAGCCCCAGCATTTT. This sequence encodes CASSGTLNQPQHF.

In this sample, this clonotype turned up a few times. V usage is TRBV4-3 and J usage is TRBJ1-4; perhaps TRBD1 as D (5 bases). Trimming shortened V by 7 bases and J by 7 bases, and 13 bases separated the two germline ends. Germline CDR1 is LGHNA and CDR2 is YSLEER. This CDR3 has 13 residues. The DNA of the CDR3 is TGCGCCAGCAACGGGGGAGGTATTGAAAAACTGTTTTTT. Its protein product is CASNGGGIEKLFF.

The table lists this clonotype with a few counts. The chain carries TRBV2 and TRBJ1-1; D gene unclear. V shed 8 bases and J shed 8 bases, with 12 bases lying between them. In germline, CDR1 is SNHLY, CDR2 FYNNEI. This CDR3 region has 11 residues. This chain's CDR3 is CASGNVLEAFF. The CDR3 nucleotides read TGTGCCAGCGGCAACGTATTAGAAGCTTTCTTT. The full variable domain, completed using reference TRBV2 and TRBJ1-1, is EPEVTQTPSHQVTQMGQEVILRCVPISNHLYFYWYRQILGQKVEFLVSFYNNEISEKSEIFDDQFSVERPDGSNFTLKIRSTKLEDSAMYFCASGNVLEAFFGQGTRLTVV.

V usage is TRBV29-1 and J usage is TRBJ2-1; 7 nucleotides match TRBD2. The CDR3 spans 13 residues. V was pared by 4 bases and J by 4 bases, with 4 bases of the junction left unmatched. Germline V gene sequence: CDR1 SQVTM, CDR2 ANQGSEA. CDR3 in DNA: TGCAGCGTTGCGCGGGAGAGTTACAATGAGCAGTTCTTC. Protein sequence: CSVARESYNEQFF.

This clonotype was counted only a few times. This chain uses TRBV20-1 with TRBJ2-7; D possibly matches TRBD1 or TRBD2 (5 bases each). Germline values: CDR1 DFQATT, CDR2 SNEGSKA (reference sequence). V shed 3 bases and J shed 0 bases, with 9 bases lying between them. This CDR3 contains 13 residues. Here the CDR3 DNA reads TGCAGTGCTAGCGGGGCGAGCTCCTACGAGCAGTACTTC. It yields the protein CSASGASSYEQYF.

The sample holds many counts of this clonotype. CDR3 in amino acids: CSAPWYRGTDTQYF. CDR3 DNA: TGCAGCGCCCCTTGGTACAGGGGCACAGATACGCAGTATTTT. The chain has TRBV29-1 and TRBJ2-3, with D possibly TRBD1 on 6 matching bases. The CDR3 has 14 amino acids. V lost 7 bases to trimming and J lost 1 base, with 15 bases between them. The germline V gene encodes CDR1 SQVTM and CDR2 ANQGSEA.

Only one count was recorded for this clonotype. This chain links TRBV3-1 with TRBJ2-1; D is possibly TRBD2 (7 bases). V lost 4 bases, J lost 2 bases, and 21 bases lay in between. Per germline, CDR1 LGHDT and CDR2 YNNKEL (reference sequence). The CDR3 runs to 18 residues. The chain's CDR3 is CASSPRRGARNTYNEQFF. The CDR3 DNA reads TGTGCCAGCAGCCCCAGACGGGGGGCCCGTAACACCTACAATGAGCAGTTCTTC.

This clonotype was observed many times. The J gene is TRBJ2-3, the V gene TRBV27; D remains ambiguous. The V end lost 3 bases, the J end lost 7 bases, and 14 bases lay between the germline ends. The CDR3 is 14 amino acids. Germline V gene sequence: CDR1 MNHEY, CDR2 SMNVEV (reference sequence). CDR3 in amino acids: CASSLGWESNTQYF. CDR3 nucleotide sequence: TGTGCCAGCAGTTTGGGGTGGGAATCGAATACGCAGTATTTT.

In this sample, this clonotype turned up a few times. The chain joins TRBV12-3 or TRBV12-4 to TRBJ2-7; D might be TRBD1 or TRBD2, each matching 5 bases. The CDR3 loop spans 18 amino acids. The V gene lost 2 bases and the J gene lost 6 bases, with 26 bases spanning the gap. CDR3: CASSLSGSSGPLSGEQYF. The CDR3 coding sequence is TGTGCCAGCAGTTTATCGGGGTCTTCGGGACCTCTTTCTGGCGAGCAGTACTTC.

This clonotype was counted between two and nine times. The chain employs TRBV7-8 and TRBJ2-2; a weak D match, TRBD1 (5 bases). The CDR3 extends over 16 amino acids. The V end was cut by 2 bases, the J end by 0 bases, with 10 bases between. CDR1 is SGHVS, CDR2 FQNEAQ, per germline. The chain's CDR3 is CASSLIRGSNTGELFF. CDR3 DNA sequence: TGTGCCAGCAGCTTAATTAGGGGATCGAACACCGGGGAGCTGTTTTTT.